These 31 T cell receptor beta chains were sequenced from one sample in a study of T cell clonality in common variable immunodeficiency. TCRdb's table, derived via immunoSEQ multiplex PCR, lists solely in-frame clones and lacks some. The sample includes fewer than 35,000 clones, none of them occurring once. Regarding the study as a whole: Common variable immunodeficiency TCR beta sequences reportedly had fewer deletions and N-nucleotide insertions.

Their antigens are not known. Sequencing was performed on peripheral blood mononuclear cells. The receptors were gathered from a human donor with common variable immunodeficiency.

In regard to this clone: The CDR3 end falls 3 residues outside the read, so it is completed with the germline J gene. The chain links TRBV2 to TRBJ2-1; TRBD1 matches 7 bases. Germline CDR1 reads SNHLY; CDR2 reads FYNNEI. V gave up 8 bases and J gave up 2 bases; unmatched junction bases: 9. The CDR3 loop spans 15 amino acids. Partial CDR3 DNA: TGTGCCAGCCTAGGTCTTAGGGGGCCCTACAATGAG. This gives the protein CASLGLRGPYNE. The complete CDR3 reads CASLGLRGPYNEQFF.

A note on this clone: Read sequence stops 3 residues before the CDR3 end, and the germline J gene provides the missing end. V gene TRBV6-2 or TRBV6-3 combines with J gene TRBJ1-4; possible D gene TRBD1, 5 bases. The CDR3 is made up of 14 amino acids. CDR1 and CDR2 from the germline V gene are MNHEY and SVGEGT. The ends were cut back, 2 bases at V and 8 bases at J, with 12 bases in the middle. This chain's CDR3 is CASSYEEGWEKLFF. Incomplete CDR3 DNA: TGTGCCAGCAGTTACGAAGAGGGGTGGGAAAAA.

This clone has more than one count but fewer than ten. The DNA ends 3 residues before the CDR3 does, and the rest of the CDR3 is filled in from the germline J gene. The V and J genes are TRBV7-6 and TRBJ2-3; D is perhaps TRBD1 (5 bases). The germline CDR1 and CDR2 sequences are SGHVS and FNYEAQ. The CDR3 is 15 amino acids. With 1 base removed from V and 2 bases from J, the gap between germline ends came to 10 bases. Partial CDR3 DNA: TGTGCCAGCAGCTTAGAGGTAGGGGACACAGATACG. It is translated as CASSLEVGDTDT. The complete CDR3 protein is CASSLEVGDTDTQYF.

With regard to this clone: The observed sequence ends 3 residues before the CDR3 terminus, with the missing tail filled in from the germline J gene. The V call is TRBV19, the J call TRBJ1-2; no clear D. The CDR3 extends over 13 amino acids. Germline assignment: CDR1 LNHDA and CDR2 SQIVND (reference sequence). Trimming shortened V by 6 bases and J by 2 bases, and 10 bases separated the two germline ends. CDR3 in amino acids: CASRAQINYGYTF. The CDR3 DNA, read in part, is TGTGCCAGTAGGGCCCAAATCAACTATGGC.

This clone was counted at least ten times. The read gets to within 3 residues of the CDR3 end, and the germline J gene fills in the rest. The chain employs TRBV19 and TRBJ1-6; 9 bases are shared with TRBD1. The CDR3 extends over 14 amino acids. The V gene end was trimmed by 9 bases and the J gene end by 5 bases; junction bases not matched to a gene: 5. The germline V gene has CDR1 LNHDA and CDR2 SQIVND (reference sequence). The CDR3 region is CASGRDRDNSPLHF. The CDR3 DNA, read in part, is TGTGCCAGCGGCCGGGACAGGGATAATTCACCC.

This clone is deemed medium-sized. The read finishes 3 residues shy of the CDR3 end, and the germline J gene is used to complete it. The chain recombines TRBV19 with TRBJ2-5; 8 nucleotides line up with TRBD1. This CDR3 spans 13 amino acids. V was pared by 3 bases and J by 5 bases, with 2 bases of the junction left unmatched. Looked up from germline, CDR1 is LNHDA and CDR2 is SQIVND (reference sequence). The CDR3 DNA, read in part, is TGTGCCAGTAGTATTCGGACAGGGGAGACC. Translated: CASSIRTGET. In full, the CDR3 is CASSIRTGETQYF.

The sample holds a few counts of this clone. The part of the CDR3 DNA that was read is TGTGCCAGCAGTGAAGCATTTCAGACAGGGGCAAAAAGGTACGAG. Encoded protein: CASSEAFQTGAKRYE. The entire CDR3 sequence reads CASSEAFQTGAKRYEQYF. V gene TRBV6-1 combines with J gene TRBJ2-7, with 8 positions matching TRBD1. Read coverage stops 3 residues before the CDR3 terminus; the germline J gene supplies the remainder. Trimming removed 0 bases from V and 4 bases from J; junction bases left unmatched: 14. Germline-derived CDR1 and CDR2 are MNHNS and SASEGT. The CDR3 runs to 18 residues.

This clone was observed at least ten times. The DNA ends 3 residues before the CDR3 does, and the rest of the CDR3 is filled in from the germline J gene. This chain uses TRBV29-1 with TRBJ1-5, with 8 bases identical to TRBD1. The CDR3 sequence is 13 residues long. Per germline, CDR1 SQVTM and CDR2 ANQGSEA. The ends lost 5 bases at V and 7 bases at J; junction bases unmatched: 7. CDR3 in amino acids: CSVRGQGGQPQHF. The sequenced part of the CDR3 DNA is TGCAGCGTTAGAGGACAGGGAGGGCAGCCC.

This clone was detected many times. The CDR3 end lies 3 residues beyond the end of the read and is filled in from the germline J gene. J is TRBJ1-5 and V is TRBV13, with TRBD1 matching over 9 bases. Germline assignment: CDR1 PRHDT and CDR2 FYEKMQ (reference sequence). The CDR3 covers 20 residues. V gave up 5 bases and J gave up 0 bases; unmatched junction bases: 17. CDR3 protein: CASSLQAGTGLTYSNQPQHF. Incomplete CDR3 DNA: TGTGCCAGCAGCCTACAGGCCGGGACAGGGTTGACCTATAGCAATCAGCCC.

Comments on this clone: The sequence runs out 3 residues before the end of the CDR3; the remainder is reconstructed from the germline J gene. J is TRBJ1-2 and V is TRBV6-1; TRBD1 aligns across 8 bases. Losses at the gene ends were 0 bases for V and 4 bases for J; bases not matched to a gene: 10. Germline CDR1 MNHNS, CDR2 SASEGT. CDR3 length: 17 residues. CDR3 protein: CASSEAQGARALYGYTF. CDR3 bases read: TGTGCCAGCAGTGAAGCGCAGGGGGCCAGAGCCCTCTATGGC.

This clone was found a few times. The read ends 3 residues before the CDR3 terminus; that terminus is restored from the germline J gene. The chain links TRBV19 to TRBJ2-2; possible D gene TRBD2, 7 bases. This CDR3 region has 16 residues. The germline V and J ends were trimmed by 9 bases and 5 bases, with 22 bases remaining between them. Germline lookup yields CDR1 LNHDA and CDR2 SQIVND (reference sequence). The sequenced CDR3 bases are TGTGCCAGGACCTCCGAGGGGGGGCTCTGGACCGGGGAG. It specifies CARTSEGGLWTGE. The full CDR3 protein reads CARTSEGGLWTGELFF.

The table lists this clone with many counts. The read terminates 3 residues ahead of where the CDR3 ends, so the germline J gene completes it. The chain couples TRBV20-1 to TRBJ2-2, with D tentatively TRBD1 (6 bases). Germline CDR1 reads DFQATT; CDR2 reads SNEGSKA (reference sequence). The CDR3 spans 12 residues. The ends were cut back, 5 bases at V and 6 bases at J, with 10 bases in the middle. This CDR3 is CSAVQGPGELFF. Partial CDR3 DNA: TGCAGTGCTGTACAGGGACCCGGGGAG.

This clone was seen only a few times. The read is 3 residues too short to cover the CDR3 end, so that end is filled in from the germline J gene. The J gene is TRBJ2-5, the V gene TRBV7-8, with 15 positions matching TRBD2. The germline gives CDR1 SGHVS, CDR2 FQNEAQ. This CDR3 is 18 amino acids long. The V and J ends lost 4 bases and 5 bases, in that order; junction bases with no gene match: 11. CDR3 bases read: TGTGCCAGCAGCTATGTTCGGACTAGCGGGGGGGTACATGAGACC. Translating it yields CASSYVRTSGGVHET. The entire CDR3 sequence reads CASSYVRTSGGVHETQYF.

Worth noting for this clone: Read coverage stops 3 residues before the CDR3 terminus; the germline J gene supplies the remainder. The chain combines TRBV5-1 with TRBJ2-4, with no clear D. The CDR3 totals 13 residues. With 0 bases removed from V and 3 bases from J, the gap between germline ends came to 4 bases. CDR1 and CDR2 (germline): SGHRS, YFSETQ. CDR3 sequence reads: CASSLEGKNIQYF. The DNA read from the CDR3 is TGCGCCAGCAGCTTGGAGGGCAAAAACATT.

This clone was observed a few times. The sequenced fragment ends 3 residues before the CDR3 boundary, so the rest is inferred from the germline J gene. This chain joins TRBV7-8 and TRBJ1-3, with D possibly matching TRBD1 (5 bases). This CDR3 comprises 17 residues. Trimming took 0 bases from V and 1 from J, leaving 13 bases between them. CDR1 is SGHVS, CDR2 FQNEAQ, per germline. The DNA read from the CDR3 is TGTGCCAGCAGCTTAGCGCAGGGAGTCAGATCTGGAAACACC. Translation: CASSLAQGVRSGNT. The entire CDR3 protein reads CASSLAQGVRSGNTIYF.

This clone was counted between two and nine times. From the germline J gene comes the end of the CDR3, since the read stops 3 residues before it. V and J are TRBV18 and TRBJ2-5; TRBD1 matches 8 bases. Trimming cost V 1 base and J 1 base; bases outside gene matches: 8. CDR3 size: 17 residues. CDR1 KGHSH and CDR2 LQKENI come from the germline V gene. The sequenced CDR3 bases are TGTGCCAGCTCACCACTACCCGGGACAGGTAGCCAAGAGACC. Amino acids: CASSPLPGTGSQET. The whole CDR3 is CASSPLPGTGSQETQYF.

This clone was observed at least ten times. The sequenced part of the CDR3 DNA is TGTGCCAGCAGATGGGCCTCCTCCGGCAAGGAGACC. Translation: CASRWASSGKET. The entire CDR3 protein reads CASRWASSGKETQYF. The gene calls are TRBV6-2 or TRBV6-3 and TRBJ2-5; no reliable D call. The read ends 3 residues before the CDR3 terminus; that terminus is restored from the germline J gene. CDR1 and CDR2 (germline): MNHEY, SVGEGT. Trimming removed 6 bases at V and 5 bases at J, with 19 bases between. The CDR3 extends over 15 amino acids.

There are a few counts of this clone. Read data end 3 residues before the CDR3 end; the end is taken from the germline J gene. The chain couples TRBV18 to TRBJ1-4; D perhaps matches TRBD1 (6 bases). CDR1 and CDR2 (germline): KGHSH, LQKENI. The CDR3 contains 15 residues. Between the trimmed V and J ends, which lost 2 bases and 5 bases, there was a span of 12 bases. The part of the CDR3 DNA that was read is TGTGCCAGCTCACCAGGACAGATTATAAATGAAAAA. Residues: CASSPGQIINEK. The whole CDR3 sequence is CASSPGQIINEKLFF.

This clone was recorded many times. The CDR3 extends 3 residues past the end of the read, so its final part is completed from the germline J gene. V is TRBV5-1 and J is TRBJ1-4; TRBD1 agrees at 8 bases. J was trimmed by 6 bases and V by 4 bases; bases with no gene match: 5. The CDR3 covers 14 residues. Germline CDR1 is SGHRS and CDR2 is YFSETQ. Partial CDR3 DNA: TGCGCCAGCAGCCCAGTACAGGGGGATGAAAAA. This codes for CASSPVQGDEK. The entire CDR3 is CASSPVQGDEKLFF.

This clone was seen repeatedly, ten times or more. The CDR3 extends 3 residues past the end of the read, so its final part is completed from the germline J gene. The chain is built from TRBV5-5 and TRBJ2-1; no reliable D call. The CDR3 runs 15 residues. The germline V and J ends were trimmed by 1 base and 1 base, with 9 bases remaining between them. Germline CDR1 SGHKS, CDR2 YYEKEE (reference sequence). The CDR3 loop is CASSLSVGSYNEQFF. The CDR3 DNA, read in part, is TGTGCCAGCAGCTTGTCGGTAGGGTCCTACAATGAG.

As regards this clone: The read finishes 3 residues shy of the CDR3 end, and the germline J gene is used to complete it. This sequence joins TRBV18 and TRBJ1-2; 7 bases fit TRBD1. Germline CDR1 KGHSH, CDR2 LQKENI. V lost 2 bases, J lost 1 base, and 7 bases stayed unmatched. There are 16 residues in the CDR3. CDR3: CASSPKGAIYNYGYTF. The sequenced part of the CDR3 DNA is TGTGCCAGCTCACCAAAGGGGGCGATATATAACTATGGC.

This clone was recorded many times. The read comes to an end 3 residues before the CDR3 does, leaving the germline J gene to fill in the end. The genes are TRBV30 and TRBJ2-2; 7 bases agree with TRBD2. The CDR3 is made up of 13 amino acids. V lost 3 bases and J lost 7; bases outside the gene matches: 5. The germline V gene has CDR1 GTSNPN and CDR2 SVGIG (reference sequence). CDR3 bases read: TGTGCCTGGAGGGGGGGGTTCGACGGGGAG. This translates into CAWRGGFDGE. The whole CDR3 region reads CAWRGGFDGELFF.

The CDR3 is CASWGGDYEQYF. The covered CDR3 bases are TGTGCCAGCTGGGGAGGGGACTACGAG. The rearrangement uses TRBV2 and TRBJ2-7; TRBD2 matches at 7 bases. Read sequence stops 3 residues before the CDR3 end, and the germline J gene provides the missing end. The CDR3 runs 12 residues. CDR1 is SNHLY and CDR2 is FYNNEI in the germline V gene. Trimming at V came to 8 bases and at J to 3 bases, leaving 4 bases not matched to a gene.

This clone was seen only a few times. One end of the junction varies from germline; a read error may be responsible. Here the CDR3 reads CASSYGTGLEETQYF. The CDR3 DNA, read in part, is TGTGCTAGCAGTTACGGGACAGGGTTGGAGGAGACC. The chain carries TRBV7-7 and TRBJ2-5; TRBD1 matches 9 bases. Read coverage stops 3 residues before the CDR3 terminus; the germline J gene supplies the remainder. The CDR3 spans 15 residues. CDR1 is SSHAT and CDR2 is FNYEAQ in the germline V gene (reference sequence).

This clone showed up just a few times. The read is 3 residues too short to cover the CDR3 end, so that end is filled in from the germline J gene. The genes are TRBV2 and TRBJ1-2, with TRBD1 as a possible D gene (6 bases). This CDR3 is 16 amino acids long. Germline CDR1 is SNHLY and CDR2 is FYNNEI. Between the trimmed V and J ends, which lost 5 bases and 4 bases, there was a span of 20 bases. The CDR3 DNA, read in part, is TGTGCCAGCAGTTTTGGGTGGGCAGGGGCGGGCTATGGC. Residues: CASSFGWAGAGYG. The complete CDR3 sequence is CASSFGWAGAGYGYTF. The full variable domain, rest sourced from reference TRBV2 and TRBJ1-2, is EPEVTQTPSHQVTQMGQEVILRCVPISNHLYFYWYRQILGQKVEFLVSFYNNEISEKSEIFDDQFSVERPDGSNFTLKIRSTKLEDSAMYFCASSFGWAGAGYGYTFGSGTRLTVV.

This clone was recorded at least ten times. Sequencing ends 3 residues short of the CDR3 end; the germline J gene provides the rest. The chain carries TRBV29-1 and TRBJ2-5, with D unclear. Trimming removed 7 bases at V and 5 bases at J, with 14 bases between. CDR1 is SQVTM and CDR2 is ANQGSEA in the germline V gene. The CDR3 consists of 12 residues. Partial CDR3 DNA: TGCAGCGGAGGCTTTAAAGGGGAGACC. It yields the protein CSGGFKGET. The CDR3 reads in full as CSGGFKGETQYF.

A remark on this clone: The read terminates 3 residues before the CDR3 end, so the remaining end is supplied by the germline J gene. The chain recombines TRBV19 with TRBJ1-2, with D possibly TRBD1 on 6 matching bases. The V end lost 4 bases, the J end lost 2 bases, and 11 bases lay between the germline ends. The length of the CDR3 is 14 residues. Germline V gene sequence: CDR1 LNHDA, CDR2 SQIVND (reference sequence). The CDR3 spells CASSRRQANYGYTF. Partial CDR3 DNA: TGTGCCAGTAGTAGAAGACAGGCCAACTATGGC.

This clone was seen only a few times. CDR3 amino acids: CASSDTGTGGEQYF. The CDR3 bases that were read are TGCGCCAGCAGCGACACCGGGACAGGGGGCGAG. The chain recombines TRBV5-1 with TRBJ2-7; 11 bases are a match to TRBD1. The read ends 3 residues shy of where the CDR3 ends; the end is completed using the germline J gene. V gave up 4 bases and J gave up 6 bases; unmatched junction bases: 6. Germline V gene lookup returns CDR1 SGHRS and CDR2 YFSETQ. The CDR3 has 14 amino acids.

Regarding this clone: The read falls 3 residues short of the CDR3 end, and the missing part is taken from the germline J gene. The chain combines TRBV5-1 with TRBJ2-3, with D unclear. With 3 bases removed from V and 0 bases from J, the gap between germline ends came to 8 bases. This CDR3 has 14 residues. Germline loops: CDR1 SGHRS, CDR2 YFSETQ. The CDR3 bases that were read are TGCGCCAGCAGCTCACACGCTAGCACAGATACG. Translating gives CASSSHASTDT. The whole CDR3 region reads CASSSHASTDTQYF.

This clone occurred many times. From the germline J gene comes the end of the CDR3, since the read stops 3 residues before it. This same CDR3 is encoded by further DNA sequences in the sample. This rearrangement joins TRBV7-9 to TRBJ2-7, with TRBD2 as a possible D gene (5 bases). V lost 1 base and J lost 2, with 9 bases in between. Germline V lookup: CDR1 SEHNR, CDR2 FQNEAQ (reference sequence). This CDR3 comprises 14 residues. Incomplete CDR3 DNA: TGTGCCAGCAGCTTAGGGACTGAGCCCTACGAG. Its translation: CASSLGTEPYE. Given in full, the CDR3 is CASSLGTEPYEQYF.

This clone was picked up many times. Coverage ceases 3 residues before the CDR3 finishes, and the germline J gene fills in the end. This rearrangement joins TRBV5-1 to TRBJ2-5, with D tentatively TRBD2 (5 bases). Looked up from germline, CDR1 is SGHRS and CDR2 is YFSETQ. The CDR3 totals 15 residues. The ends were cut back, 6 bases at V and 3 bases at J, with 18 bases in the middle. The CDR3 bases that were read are TGCGCCAGCACCGCCAATGGACTGAGGGAAGAGACC. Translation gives CASTANGLREET. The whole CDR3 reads CASTANGLREETQYF.